This T cell receptor beta chain was obtained from a study of glioma-infiltrating T cells after dendritic cell vaccination. Noted time point: after dendritic cell vaccination, including at tumor progression/relapse. The protocol was immunoSEQ multiplex PCR, while the TCRdb copy is restricted to in-frame clones and leaves out a portion. The table includes approximately 99,000 clones, approximately 80% detected once. V lost 3 bases, J lost 0 bases, and 6 bases lay in between. The CDR3 is 14 residues long. In germline, CDR1 is MDHEN, CDR2 SYDVKM. This clone has more than one count but fewer than ten. The chain joins TRBV28 to TRBJ1-5; D gene ambiguous. The sample here was blood, taken after dendritic cell vaccination. The sequence was obtained from a human donor with glioblastoma. CDR3 region: CASSFDNSNQPQHF. CDR3 nucleotide sequence: TGTGCCAGCAGTTTCGACAATAGCAATCAGCCCCAGCATTTT.